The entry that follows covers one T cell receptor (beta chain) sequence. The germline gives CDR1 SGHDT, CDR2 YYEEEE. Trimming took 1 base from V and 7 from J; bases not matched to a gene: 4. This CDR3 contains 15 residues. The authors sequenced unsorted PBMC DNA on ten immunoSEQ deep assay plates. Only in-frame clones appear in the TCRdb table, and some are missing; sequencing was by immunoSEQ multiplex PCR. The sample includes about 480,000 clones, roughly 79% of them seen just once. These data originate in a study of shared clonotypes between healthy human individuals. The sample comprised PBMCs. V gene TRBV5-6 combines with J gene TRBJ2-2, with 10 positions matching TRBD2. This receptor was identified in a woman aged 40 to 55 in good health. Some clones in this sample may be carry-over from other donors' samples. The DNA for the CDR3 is TGTGCCAGCAGCTTGACTAGCGGGACGGGCGGGGAGCTGTTTTTT. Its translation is CASSLTSGTGGELFF. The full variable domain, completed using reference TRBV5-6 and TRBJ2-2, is DAGVTQSPTHLIKTRGQQVTLRCSPKSGHDTVSWYQQALGQGPQFIFQYYEEEERQRGNFPDRFSGHQFPNYSSELNVNALLLGDSALYLCASSLTSGTGGELFFGEGSRLTVL.